This T cell receptor beta chain came from a study of blood T cell repertoires in COVID-19. Background on the study: The analysed material was cDNA or gDNA that came from T cells, B-cell-depleted T cells, or PBMCs.

CDR1 and CDR2 from the germline V gene are SGHDN and FVKESK. This CDR3 region has 17 residues. Unmatched junction bases numbered 13, after V lost 2 bases and J lost 8 bases. TCRdb's table, derived via immunoSEQ multiplex PCR, lists solely in-frame clones and lacks some. The data hold some 320,000 clones, with 85% observed a single time. The sequenced sample consisted of PBMCs or T cells enriched from blood (not recorded which). The gene calls are TRBV14 and TRBJ1-4, with 8 bases fitting TRBD1. This clonotype was obtained from a woman in her 30s who had been exposed to COVID-19. This CDR3 is CASSQPIQGAVGEKLFF. The CDR3 bases are TGTGCCAGCAGCCAACCCATTCAGGGGGCGGTTGGGGAAAAACTGTTTTTT.